Listed below are T cell receptor beta chains from one sample, sequenced in a study of blood T cells in healthy people across ages. TCRdb recomputed calls from the 5' RACE reads with MiXCR, one row per CDR3 protein. In the table there are about 970,000 distinct CDR3 sequences, roughly 51% of which are singletons. The specimen sequenced was blood. The receptors stem from a woman aged 55-69 years in good health. Each CDR3 is given with its conserved first and last residue. The D gene is left open where the match is weak. Not every row has a clone size; where given, it reads once, few, many or a size class.

d_gene: TRBD2
v_gene: TRBV12-3/TRBV12-4
abundance: NA
j_gene: TRBJ2-4
CDR3nt: TGTGCCAGCAGTCAGACTAGCGGGAGGTCCATTCAGTACTTC
CDR3aa: CASSQTSGRSIQYF

d_gene: TRBD2
v_gene: TRBV28
abundance: NA
j_gene: TRBJ2-5
CDR3nt: TGTGCCAGCAGTACTCTTTTCCCCAAGCGGGAAGAAAAGTCCCCGTACCAAGAGACCCAGTACTTC
CDR3aa: CASSTLFPKREEKSPYQETQYF

d_gene: NA
v_gene: TRBV20-1
abundance: NA
j_gene: TRBJ1-2
CDR3nt: TGCAGTGCCAGTTGGGGGATAAGGCTCGGCTACACCTTC
CDR3aa: CSASWGIRLGYTF

d_gene: NA
v_gene: TRBV14
abundance: few
j_gene: TRBJ2-3
CDR3nt: TGTGCCAGCAGCCACCGGGCAGTGAGCACAGATACGCAGTATTTT
CDR3aa: CASSHRAVSTDTQYF

d_gene: NA
v_gene: TRBV20-1
abundance: few
j_gene: TRBJ2-1
CDR3nt: TGCAGTGCTAGATCCCCGGGAGCGGACAATGAGCAGTTCTTC
CDR3aa: CSARSPGADNEQFF

d_gene: NA
v_gene: TRBV18
abundance: few
j_gene: TRBJ2-1
CDR3nt: TGTGCCAGCTCACCATCGATGGGGGTCGAGCAGTTCTTC
CDR3aa: CASSPSMGVEQFF

d_gene: NA
v_gene: TRBV3-1
abundance: NA
j_gene: TRBJ2-7
CDR3nt: TGTGCCAGCAGCCAAGCTATTCAGGGGATGGGTGAGCAGTACTTC
CDR3aa: CASSQAIQGMGEQYF

d_gene: NA
v_gene: TRBV9
abundance: NA
j_gene: TRBJ2-3
CDR3nt: TGTGCCAGCAGCGTAGTTACTAGATTTGGAGATACGCAGTATTTT
CDR3aa: CASSVVTRFGDTQYF

d_gene: NA
v_gene: TRBV5-6
abundance: NA
j_gene: TRBJ2-5
CDR3nt: TGTGCCAGCAGCTTGGTACTAAAAGCGACCCAGTACTTC
CDR3aa: CASSLVLKATQYF

d_gene: NA
v_gene: TRBV21-1
abundance: NA
j_gene: TRBJ2-5
CDR3nt: TGTGCCAGCAGCCAGTTACAGGGGGCTGCTATTTGGACCCAGTACTTC
CDR3aa: CASSQLQGAAIWTQYF

d_gene: TRBD1
v_gene: TRBV28
abundance: NA
j_gene: TRBJ1-1
CDR3nt: TGTGCCAGCAGTCGACAGGGCCGTACTGAAGCTTTCTTT
CDR3aa: CASSRQGRTEAFF

d_gene: NA
v_gene: TRBV5-1
abundance: NA
j_gene: TRBJ2-2
CDR3nt: TGCGCCAGCACCGACAGAACAGAGACCGGGGAGCTGTTTTTT
CDR3aa: CASTDRTETGELFF

d_gene: TRBD2
v_gene: TRBV27
abundance: NA
j_gene: TRBJ2-5
CDR3nt: TGTGCCAGCAGTTGGACTAGCGGGAGAGGGTTGGGGACCCAGTACTTC
CDR3aa: CASSWTSGRGLGTQYF

d_gene: TRBD2
v_gene: TRBV6-5
abundance: NA
j_gene: TRBJ2-7
CDR3nt: TGTGCCAGCAGTTATTCCAGCGGGAGTGTTTCCTACGAGCAGTACTTC
CDR3aa: CASSYSSGSVSYEQYF

d_gene: NA
v_gene: TRBV7-9
abundance: few
j_gene: TRBJ2-7
CDR3nt: TGTGCCAGCAGCTTAGCTAGGCGGGAAAACTCCTACGAGCAGTACTTC
CDR3aa: CASSLARRENSYEQYF